A single sample is the source of the 9 T cell receptor beta chains below, sequenced in a study of blood T cell repertoires in COVID-19. Some clones are missing from TCRdb's copy, which holds only in-frame ones; the method was immunoSEQ multiplex PCR. The table shows about 85,000 clones, with 65% to 80% occurring only once. Sequencing was performed on peripheral blood. These TCRs come from a man aged 65-85 years with acute or convalescent COVID-19.

The chain couples TRBV15 to TRBJ1-6; 7 nucleotides line up with TRBD1. The CDR3 is made up of 12 amino acids. CDR1 is LNHNV, CDR2 YYDKDF, per germline (reference sequence). V shed 6 bases, J shed 10 bases, and the junction held 3 bases outside the gene matches. The CDR3 loop reads CATSRTGSPLHF. CDR3 DNA sequence: TGTGCCACCAGTAGGACAGGCTCACCCCTCCACTTT.

This chain uses TRBV18 with TRBJ2-5, with D maybe TRBD2 (6 bases). The CDR3 runs to 15 residues. Trimming cost V 0 bases and J 5 bases, with 13 bases left between them. Germline lookup yields CDR1 KGHSH and CDR2 LQKENI. CDR3 in amino acids: CASSPPRRGYETQYF. The CDR3, as DNA: TGTGCCAGCTCACCACCGAGGAGGGGATATGAGACCCAGTACTTC.

Only a few counts were recorded for this clone. The chain is built from TRBV11-2 and TRBJ2-5; D might be TRBD1 (6 bases). CDR3 length: 15 residues. Looked up from germline, CDR1 is SGHAT and CDR2 is FQNNGV. Trimming cost V 0 bases and J 4 bases, with 12 bases left between them. The CDR3, as DNA: TGTGCCAGCAGCTTAGATACACCAGGGGCAGAGACCCAGTACTTC. Translating it yields CASSLDTPGAETQYF.

This chain links TRBV11-2 with TRBJ2-3; 8 bases map to TRBD1. J was trimmed by 6 bases and V by 1 base; bases with no gene match: 9. Per the germline V gene, CDR1 is SGHAT and CDR2 is FQNNGV. The CDR3 contains 16 residues. CDR3 in DNA: TGTGCCAGCAGCTTAGTCGGGAGACAGGGGTCCGATACGCAGTATTTT. It yields the protein CASSLVGRQGSDTQYF. Filled out from reference TRBV11-2 and TRBJ2-3, the complete variable domain reads EAGVAQSPRYKIIEKRQSVAFWCNPISGHATLYWYQQILGQGPKLLIQFQNNGVVDDSQLPKDRFSAERLKGVDSTLKIQPAKLEDSAVYLCASSLVGRQGSDTQYFGPGTRLTVL.

The gene calls are TRBV6-5 and TRBJ1-5; perhaps TRBD1 as D (5 bases). CDR3 length: 14 residues. V lost 6 bases, J lost 3 bases, and 12 bases lay in between. Germline lookup yields CDR1 MNHEY and CDR2 SVGAGI. The DNA for the CDR3 is TGTGCCAGCAGGGCGAACAGGCTCAATCAGCCCCAGCATTTT. This gives the protein CASRANRLNQPQHF.

This rearrangement joins TRBV6-5 to TRBJ1-6, with a weak D call TRBD1 (5 bases). Trimming removed 6 bases at V and 9 bases at J, with 15 bases between. The CDR3 has 14 residues. Germline CDR1 reads MNHEY; CDR2 reads SVGAGI. In nucleotides, the CDR3 is TGTGCCAGCAGAGAGGCAGGACACGGTTCACCCCTCCACTTT. Translation: CASREAGHGSPLHF.

The genes are TRBV20-1 and TRBJ1-2; no clear D. V lost 3 bases and J 4 bases, leaving 12 bases between the germline ends. Germline-derived CDR1 and CDR2 are DFQATT and SNEGSKA (reference sequence). The CDR3 consists of 13 residues. Here the CDR3 DNA reads TGCAGTGCTAGTTTGTCCAGGCTCTATGGCTACACCTTC. The encoded protein is CSASLSRLYGYTF.

The V gene is TRBV5-1, the J gene TRBJ2-4, with TRBD1 as a possible D gene (6 bases). Trimming removed 4 bases at V and 3 bases at J, with 11 bases between. The CDR3 is made up of 14 amino acids. Germline lookup yields CDR1 SGHRS and CDR2 YFSETQ. As DNA, the CDR3 is TGCGCCAGCAGCCCAGGGGTGGGCAAAAACATTCAGTACTTC. This translates into CASSPGVGKNIQYF.

This rearrangement joins TRBV2 to TRBJ2-7; D is undetermined. V lost 7 bases to trimming and J lost 4 bases, with 14 bases between them. The CDR3 is 13 residues long. CDR1 SNHLY and CDR2 FYNNEI come from the germline V gene. The CDR3 loop is CASTPSRVYEQYF. The CDR3 DNA follows: TGTGCCAGCACTCCATCCCGGGTATACGAGCAGTACTTC.